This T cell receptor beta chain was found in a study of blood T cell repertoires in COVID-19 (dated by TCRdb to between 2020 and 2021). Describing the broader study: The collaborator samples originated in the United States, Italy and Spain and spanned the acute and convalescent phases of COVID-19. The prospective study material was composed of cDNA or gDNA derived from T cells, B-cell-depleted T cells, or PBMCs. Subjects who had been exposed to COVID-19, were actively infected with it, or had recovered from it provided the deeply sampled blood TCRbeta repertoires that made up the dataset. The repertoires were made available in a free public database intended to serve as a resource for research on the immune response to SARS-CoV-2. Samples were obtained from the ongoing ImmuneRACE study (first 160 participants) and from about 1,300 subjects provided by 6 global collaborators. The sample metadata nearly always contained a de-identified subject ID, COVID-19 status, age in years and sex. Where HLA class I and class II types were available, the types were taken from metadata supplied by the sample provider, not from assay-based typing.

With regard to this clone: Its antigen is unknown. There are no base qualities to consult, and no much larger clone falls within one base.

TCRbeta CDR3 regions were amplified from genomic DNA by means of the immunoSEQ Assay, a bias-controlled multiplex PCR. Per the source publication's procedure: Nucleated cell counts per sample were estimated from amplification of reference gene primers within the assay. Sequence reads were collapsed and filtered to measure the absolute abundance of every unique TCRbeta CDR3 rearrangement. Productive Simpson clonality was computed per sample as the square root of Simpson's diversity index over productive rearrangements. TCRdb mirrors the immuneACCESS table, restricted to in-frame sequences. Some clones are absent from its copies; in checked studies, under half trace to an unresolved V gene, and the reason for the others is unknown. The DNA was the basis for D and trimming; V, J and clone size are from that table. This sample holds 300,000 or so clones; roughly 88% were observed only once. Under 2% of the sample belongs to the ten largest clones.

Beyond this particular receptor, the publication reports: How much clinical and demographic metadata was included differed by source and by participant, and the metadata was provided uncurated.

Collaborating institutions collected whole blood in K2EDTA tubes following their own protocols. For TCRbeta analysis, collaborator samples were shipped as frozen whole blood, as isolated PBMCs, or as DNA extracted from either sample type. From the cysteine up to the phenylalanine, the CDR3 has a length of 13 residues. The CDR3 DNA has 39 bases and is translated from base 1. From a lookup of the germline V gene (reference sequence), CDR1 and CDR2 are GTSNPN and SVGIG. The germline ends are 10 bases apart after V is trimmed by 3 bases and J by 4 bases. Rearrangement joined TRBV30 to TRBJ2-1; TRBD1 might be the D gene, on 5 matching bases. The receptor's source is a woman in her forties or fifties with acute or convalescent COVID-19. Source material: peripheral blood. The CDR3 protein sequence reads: CAWSVGLYNEQFF. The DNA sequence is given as TGTGCCTGGAGCGTGGGGCTATACAATGAGCAGTTCTTC.